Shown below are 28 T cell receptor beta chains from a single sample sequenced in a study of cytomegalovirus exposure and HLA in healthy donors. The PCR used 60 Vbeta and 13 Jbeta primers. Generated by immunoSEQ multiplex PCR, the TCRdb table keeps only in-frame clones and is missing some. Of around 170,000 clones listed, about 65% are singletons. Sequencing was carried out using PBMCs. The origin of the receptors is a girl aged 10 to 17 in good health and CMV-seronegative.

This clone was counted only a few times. The CDR3 coding sequence is TGCGCCAGCAGCGAAGTGACAGGGAGCGGGGCCAACGTCCTGACTTTC. Amino acid sequence: CASSEVTGSGANVLTF. The chain carries TRBV4-1 and TRBJ2-6, with TRBD1 matching over 7 bases. This CDR3 spans 16 amino acids. J lost 4 bases, V lost 5 bases, and 8 bases had no gene match. CDR1 MGHRA and CDR2 YSYEKL come from the germline V gene.

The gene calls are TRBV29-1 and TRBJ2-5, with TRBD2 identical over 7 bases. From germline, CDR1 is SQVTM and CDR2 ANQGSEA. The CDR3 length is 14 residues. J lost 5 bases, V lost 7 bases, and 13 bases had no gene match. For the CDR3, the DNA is TGCAGCGCCGACGCCGGGACTATCCGGGAGACCCAGTACTTC. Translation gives CSADAGTIRETQYF.

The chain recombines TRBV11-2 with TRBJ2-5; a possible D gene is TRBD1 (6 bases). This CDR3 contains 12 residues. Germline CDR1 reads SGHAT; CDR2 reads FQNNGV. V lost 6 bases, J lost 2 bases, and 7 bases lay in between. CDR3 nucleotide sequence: TGTGCCAGCAGTAGGGGGCAAGAGACCCAGTACTTC. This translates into CASSRGQETQYF.

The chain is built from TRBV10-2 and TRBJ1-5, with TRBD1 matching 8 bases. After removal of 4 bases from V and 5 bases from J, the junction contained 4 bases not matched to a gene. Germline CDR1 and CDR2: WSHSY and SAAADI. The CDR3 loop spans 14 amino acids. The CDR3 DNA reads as TGCGCCAGCAGTGGGTCAGGGGGCTATCAGCCCCAGCATTTT. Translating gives CASSGSGGYQPQHF.

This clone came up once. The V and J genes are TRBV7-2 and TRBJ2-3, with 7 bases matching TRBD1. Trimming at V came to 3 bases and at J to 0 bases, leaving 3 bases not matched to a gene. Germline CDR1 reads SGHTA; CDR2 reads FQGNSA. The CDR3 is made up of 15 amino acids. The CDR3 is CASSFGTASTDTQYF. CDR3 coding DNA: TGTGCCAGCAGCTTCGGGACAGCTAGCACAGATACGCAGTATTTT.

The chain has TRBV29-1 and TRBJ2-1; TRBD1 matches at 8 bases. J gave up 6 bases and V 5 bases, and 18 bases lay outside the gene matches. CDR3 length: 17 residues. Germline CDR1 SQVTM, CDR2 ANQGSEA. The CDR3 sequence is CSVFRGPARGFSNEQFF. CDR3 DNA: TGCAGCGTTTTCAGGGGGCCCGCCCGGGGGTTCAGCAATGAGCAGTTCTTC.

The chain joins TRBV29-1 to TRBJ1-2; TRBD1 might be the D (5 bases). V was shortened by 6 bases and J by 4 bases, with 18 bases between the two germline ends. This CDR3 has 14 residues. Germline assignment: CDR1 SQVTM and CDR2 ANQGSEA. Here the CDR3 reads CSVAGGIGVYGYTF. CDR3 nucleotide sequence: TGCAGCGTAGCCGGGGGAATAGGGGTCTATGGCTACACCTTC.

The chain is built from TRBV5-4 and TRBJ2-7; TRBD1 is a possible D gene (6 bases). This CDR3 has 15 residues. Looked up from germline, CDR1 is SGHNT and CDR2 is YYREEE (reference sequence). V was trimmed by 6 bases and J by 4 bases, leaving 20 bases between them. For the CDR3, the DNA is TGTGCCAGCACCTCCGGGGCAGGGGTAGATTACGAGCAGTACTTC. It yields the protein CASTSGAGVDYEQYF. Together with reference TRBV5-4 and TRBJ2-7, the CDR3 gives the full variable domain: ETGVTQSPTHLIKTRGQQVTLRCSSQSGHNTVSWYQQALGQGPQFIFQYYREEENGRGNFPPRFSGLQFPNYSSELNVNALELDDSALYLCASTSGAGVDYEQYFGPGTRLTVT.

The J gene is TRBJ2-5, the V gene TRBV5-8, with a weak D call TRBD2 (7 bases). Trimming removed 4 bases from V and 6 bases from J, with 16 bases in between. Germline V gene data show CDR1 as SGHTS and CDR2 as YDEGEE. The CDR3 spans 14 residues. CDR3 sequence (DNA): TGTGCCAGCAGCCCCAGAGGGGGGGCAAAGACCCAGTACTTC. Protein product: CASSPRGGAKTQYF. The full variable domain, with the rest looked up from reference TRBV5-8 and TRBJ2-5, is EAGVTQSPTHLIKTRGQQATLRCSPISGHTSVYWYQQALGLGLQFLLWYDEGEERNRGNFPPRFSGRQFPNYSSELNVNALELEDSALYLCASSPRGGAKTQYFGPGTRLLVL.

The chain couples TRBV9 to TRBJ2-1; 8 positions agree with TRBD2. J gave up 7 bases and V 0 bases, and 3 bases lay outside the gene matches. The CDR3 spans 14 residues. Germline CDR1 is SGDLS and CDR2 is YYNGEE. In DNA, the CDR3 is TGTGCCAGCAGCGTAGCGGGGGGGCAGAATGAGCAGTTCTTC. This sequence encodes CASSVAGGQNEQFF.

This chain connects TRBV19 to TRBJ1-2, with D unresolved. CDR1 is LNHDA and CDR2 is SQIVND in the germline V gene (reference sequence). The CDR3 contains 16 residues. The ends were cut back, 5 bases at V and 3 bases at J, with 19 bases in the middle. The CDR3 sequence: CASSPTLPTGYYGYTF. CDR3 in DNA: TGTGCCAGTAGTCCCACCCTCCCAACCGGGTACTATGGCTACACCTTC.

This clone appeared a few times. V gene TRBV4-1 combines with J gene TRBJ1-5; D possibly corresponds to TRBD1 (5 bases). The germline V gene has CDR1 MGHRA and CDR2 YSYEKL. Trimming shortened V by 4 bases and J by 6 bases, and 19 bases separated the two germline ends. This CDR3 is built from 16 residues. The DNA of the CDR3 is TGCGCCAGCAGCCCCGTTGGAGGGGCTCTCAGTCAGCCCCAGCATTTT. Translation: CASSPVGGALSQPQHF.

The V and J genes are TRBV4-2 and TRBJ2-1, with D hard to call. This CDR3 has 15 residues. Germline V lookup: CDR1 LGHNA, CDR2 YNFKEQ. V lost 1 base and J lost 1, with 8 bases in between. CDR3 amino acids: CASSQVTGSYNEQFF. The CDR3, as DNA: TGTGCCAGCAGCCAAGTCACCGGTTCCTACAATGAGCAGTTCTTC.

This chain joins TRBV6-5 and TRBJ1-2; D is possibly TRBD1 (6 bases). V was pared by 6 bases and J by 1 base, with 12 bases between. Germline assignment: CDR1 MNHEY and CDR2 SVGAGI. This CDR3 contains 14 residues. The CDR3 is CASSLQGINYGYTF. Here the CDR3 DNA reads TGTGCCAGCAGCTTGCAGGGGATTAACTATGGCTACACCTTC.

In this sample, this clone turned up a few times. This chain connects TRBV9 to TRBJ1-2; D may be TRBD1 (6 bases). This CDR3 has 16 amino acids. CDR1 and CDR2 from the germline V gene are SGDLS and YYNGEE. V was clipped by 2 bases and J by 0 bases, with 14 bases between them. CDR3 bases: TGTGCCAGCAGCGTTTCAGAGGACAGCTCTAACTATGGCTACACCTTC. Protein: CASSVSEDSSNYGYTF.

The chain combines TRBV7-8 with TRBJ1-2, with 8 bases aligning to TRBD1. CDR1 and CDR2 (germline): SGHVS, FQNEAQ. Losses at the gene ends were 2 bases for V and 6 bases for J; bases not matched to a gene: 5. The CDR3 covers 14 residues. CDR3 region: CASSLPDRDDGYTF. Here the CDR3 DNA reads TGTGCCAGCAGCTTACCGGACAGGGATGATGGCTACACCTTC.

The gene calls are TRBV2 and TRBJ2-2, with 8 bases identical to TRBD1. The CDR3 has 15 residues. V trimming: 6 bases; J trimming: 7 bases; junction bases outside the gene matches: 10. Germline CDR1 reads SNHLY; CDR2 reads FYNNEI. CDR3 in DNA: TGTGCCAGCAGGTCGGACAGGGTTTTAAACGGGGAGCTGTTTTTT. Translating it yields CASRSDRVLNGELFF.

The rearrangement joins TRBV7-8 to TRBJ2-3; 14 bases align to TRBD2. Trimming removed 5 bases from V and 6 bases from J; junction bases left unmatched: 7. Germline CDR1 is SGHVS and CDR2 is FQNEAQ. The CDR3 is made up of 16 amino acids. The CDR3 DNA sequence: TGTGCCAGCAGCCCAGGACTAGCGGGGGGATGGGATACGCAGTATTTT. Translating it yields CASSPGLAGGWDTQYF.

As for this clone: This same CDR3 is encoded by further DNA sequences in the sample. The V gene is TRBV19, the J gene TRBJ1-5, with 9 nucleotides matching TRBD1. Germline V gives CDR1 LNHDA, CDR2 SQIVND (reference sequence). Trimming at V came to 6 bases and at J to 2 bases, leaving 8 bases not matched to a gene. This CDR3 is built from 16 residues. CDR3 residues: CASSVTNRGRNQPQHF. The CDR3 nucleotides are TGTGCCAGTAGCGTAACGAACAGGGGGCGCAATCAGCCCCAGCATTTT.

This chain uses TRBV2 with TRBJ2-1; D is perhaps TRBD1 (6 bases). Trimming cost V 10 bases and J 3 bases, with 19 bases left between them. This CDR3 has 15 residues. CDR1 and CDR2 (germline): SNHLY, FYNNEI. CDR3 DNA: TGTGCCAACGAGAGGATGGGGGCTGTCTACAATGAGCAGTTCTTC. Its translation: CANERMGAVYNEQFF. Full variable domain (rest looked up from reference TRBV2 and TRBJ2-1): EPEVTQTPSHQVTQMGQEVILRCVPISNHLYFYWYRQILGQKVEFLVSFYNNEISEKSEIFDDQFSVERPDGSNFTLKIRSTKLEDSAMYFCANERMGAVYNEQFFGPGTRLTVL.

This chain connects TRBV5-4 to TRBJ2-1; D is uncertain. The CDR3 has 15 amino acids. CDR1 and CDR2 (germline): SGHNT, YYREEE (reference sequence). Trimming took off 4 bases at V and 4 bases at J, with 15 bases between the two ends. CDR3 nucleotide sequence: TGTGCCAGCAGCATGGAATGGTTTGCGTACAATGAGCAGTTCTTC. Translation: CASSMEWFAYNEQFF.

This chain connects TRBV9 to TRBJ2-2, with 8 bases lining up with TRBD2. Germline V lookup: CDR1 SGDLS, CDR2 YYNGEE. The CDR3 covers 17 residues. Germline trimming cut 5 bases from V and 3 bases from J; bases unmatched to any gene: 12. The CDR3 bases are TGTGCCAGCAGTCTATTGAGCGGGGGCCTTTACACCGGGGAGCTGTTTTTT. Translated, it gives CASSLLSGGLYTGELFF.

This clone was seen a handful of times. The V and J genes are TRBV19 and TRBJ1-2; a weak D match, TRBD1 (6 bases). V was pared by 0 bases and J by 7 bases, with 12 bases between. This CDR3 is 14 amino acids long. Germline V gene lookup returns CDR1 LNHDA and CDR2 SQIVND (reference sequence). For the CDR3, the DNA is TGTGCCAGTAGTATAGATACAGGGTTTGGTGGCTACACCTTC. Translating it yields CASSIDTGFGGYTF.

DNA of the CDR3: TGTGCCAGCAGCCGTATGGGACAGGGGCCGACCTACGAGCAGTACTTC. This codes for CASSRMGQGPTYEQYF. The J gene is TRBJ2-7, the V gene TRBV13, with 10 bases identical to TRBD1. V lost 5 bases and J lost 2; bases outside the gene matches: 9. Looked up from germline, CDR1 is PRHDT and CDR2 is FYEKMQ (reference sequence). The CDR3 spans 16 residues.

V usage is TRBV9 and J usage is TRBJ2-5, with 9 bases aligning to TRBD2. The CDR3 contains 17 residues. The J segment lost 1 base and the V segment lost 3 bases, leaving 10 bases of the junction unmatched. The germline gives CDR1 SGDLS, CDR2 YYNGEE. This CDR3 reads CASSARYRAGGQETQYF. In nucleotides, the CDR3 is TGTGCCAGCAGCGCCCGCTATAGAGCGGGGGGCCAAGAGACCCAGTACTTC.

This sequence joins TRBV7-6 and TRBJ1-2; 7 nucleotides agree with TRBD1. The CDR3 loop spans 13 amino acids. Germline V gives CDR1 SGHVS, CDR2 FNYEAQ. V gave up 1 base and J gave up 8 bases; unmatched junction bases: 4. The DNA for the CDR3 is TGTGCCAGCAGCTTAGGGACAGGTGAAGGCTACACCTTC. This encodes CASSLGTGEGYTF.

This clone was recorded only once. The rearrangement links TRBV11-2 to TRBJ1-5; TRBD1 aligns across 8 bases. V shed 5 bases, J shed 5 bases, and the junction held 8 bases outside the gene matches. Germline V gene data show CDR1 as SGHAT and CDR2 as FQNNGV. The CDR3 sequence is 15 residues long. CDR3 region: CASSEGTGSYQPQHF. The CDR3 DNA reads TGTGCCAGCAGCGAGGGGACAGGTTCTTATCAGCCCCAGCATTTT.

CDR3 DNA: TGCGCCAGCAGCTCGTCCGGGACTCCCACATCTGGAAACACCATATATTTT. Amino acid sequence: CASSSSGTPTSGNTIYF. The rearrangement joins TRBV5-1 to TRBJ1-3, with D perhaps matching TRBD1 (5 bases). V was pared by 3 bases and J by 1 base, with 17 bases between. There are 17 residues in the CDR3. Germline loops: CDR1 SGHRS, CDR2 YFSETQ.